These T cell receptor beta chains were read from a single sample in a study of CD8 T cells in Susac syndrome. One entry per CDR3 protein, called by TCRdb with MiXCR from the immunoSEQ multiplex PCR reads. The repertoire holds 150,000 to 200,000 distinct CDR3 sequences, with about 94% as singletons. The sequencing sample was made of CD4+ T cells from PBMCs. Receptor source: a human donor with multiple sclerosis. Each CDR3 is given without its conserved first and last residue.

TRBV30,TRBJ2-7,AWNRDTPYEQH
TRBV5-1,TRBJ1-3,ASSWDGLFSGNTIY
TRBV24-1,TRBJ2-1,ATRNKRSEQF
TRBV7-2,TRBJ1-1,ASSSWVWGGGTEAF
TRBV19,TRBJ1-2,ASKLRTEYGYT
TRBV29-1,TRBJ2-7,SVSGDRGSYEQY
TRBV5-1,TRBJ2-1,ASSPSGGAYNEQF
TRBV7-8,TRBJ2-2,ASSSGLAYTGELF
TRBV6-5,TRBJ2-5,ASSTRGVGQETQY
TRBV2,TRBJ1-1,ASSERGGGTEAF
TRBV2,TRBJ2-2,ASSRDLTFTGELF
TRBV7-2,TRBJ2-7,ASSFSPGIHEQY
TRBV2,TRBJ2-1,ASKASGGGYNEQF
TRBV7-3,TRBJ2-1,ASSYSGSGNEQF
TRBV2,TRBJ1-1,ASRASSSVSTEAF
TRBV28,TRBJ1-2,ASGQVGYYGYT
TRBV5-1,TRBJ1-5,ASSPGGDSNQPQH
TRBV19,TRBJ2-3,ASSNRGQEDTQY
TRBV7-2,TRBJ1-4,ASSSFRGTPGKLF
TRBV15,TRBJ1-5,ATSRDQRQQPQH
TRBV5-6,TRBJ2-7,ASSFWEQDEQY
TRBV13,TRBJ1-1,ASSSAPGFRDRDTNTEAF
TRBV5-4,TRBJ2-5,ASSLGAGGVWETQY
TRBV19,TRBJ2-2,ASSWTSGDIKAGELF
TRBV12-5,TRBJ1-5,ASGLRGNQPQH
TRBV2,TRBJ1-2,ASRPSYGYT
TRBV27,TRBJ2-2,ASSLHLTGELF
TRBV5-1,TRBJ2-3,ASSLEGAINTDTQY
TRBV30,TRBJ2-2,AWSVYTPRAGELF
TRBV5-1,TRBJ2-6,ASRPGQATGANVLT
TRBV7-3,TRBJ2-3,ASSSTSGGTDTQY
TRBV25-1,TRBJ2-5,ASLTGETQY
TRBV28,TRBJ1-2,ASSLPSRNGYT
TRBV12-3/TRBV12-4,TRBJ2-1,ASSLAGGPGGSYNEQF
TRBV29-1,TRBJ1-1,SGGGDEAF
TRBV3-1,TRBJ1-2,ASSQDQRRGNYGYT
TRBV20-1,TRBJ2-6,SARGLPSGANVLT
TRBV5-1,TRBJ2-2,ASRSWGKDTGELF
TRBV20-1,TRBJ2-7,SASFRSYEQY
TRBV5-1,TRBJ1-1,ASSLTGDSITEAF
TRBV24-1,TRBJ2-1,ATGSGGGSYNEQF
TRBV27,TRBJ2-7,ASSLYPPTSGRLYEQY
TRBV7-8,TRBJ2-3,ASSFLRGGSTDTQY
TRBV6-1,TRBJ2-7,ASSVAGGYDEQY
TRBV24-1,TRBJ2-2,ATSDTQGAVNTGELF
TRBV7-2,TRBJ1-5,ASSRQRDQPQH
TRBV5-1,TRBJ2-5,ASSSVPPNGETQY
TRBV6-1,TRBJ1-1,ASRADSGGGFGTEAF
TRBV7-8,TRBJ1-4,ASGGANEKLF
TRBV12-3/TRBV12-4,TRBJ1-2,ASREGTAEGYT